This record concerns one T cell receptor beta chain sequence. Under the authors' procedure: Amplifying reference gene primers gave estimates of nucleated cell counts. Data came from immunoSEQ multiplex PCR; TCRdb stores just in-frame clones and leaves some out. Clone size and the V and J calls come from that table; the DNA yielded D and trimming. The table lists around 200,000 clones, roughly 84% of them singletons. Enrolled through a virtual design, the participants were between roughly 18 and 90 years of age and came from around 25 US areas. Each participant's cohort was designated according to participant-reported clinical history. This sample was taken from a study of blood T cell repertoires in COVID-19. This CDR3 has 14 residues. Trimming took 6 bases from V and 7 from J; bases not matched to a gene: 7. Germline V gene data show CDR1 as LNHDA and CDR2 as SQIVND (reference sequence).

Sequencing used PBMCs or T cells enriched from blood (not recorded which). This chain connects TRBV19 to TRBJ1-5; TRBD1 matches 9 bases. The receptor's source is a woman aged 25 to 39 who had recovered from COVID-19. CDR3 amino acids: CASRGTGSGQPQHF. As DNA, the CDR3 is TGTGCCAGTAGGGGGACAGGGAGTGGGCAGCCCCAGCATTTT.